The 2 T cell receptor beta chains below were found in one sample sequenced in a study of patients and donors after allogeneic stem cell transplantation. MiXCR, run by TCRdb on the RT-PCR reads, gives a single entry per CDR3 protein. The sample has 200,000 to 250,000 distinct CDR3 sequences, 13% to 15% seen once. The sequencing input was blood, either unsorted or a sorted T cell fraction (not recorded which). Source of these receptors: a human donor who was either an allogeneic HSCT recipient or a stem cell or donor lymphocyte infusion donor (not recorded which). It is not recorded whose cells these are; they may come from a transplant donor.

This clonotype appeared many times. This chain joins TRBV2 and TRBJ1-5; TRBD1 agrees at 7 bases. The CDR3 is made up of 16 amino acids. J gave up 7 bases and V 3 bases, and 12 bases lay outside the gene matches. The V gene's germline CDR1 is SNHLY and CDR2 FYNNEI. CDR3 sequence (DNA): TGTGCCAGCAGTGACTTCCGGGATCCAGGGGGGCAGCCCCAGCATTTT. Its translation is CASSDFRDPGGQPQHF.

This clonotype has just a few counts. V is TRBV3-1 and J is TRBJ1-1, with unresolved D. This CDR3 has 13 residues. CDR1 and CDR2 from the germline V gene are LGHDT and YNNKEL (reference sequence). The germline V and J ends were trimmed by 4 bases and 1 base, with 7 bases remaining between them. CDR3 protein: CASSPHPNTEAFF. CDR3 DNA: TGTGCCAGCAGCCCCCATCCGAACACTGAAGCTTTCTTT.